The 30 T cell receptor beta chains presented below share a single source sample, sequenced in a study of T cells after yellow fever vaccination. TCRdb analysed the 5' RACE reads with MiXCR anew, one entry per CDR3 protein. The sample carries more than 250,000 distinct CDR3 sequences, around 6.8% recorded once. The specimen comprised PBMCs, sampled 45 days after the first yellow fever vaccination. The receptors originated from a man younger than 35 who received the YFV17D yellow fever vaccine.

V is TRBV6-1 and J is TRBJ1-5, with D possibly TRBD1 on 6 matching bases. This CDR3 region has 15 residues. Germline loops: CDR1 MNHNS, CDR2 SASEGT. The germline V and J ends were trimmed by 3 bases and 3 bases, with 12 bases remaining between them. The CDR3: CASSEMGDTNQPQHF. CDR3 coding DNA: TGTGCCAGCAGTGAGATGGGGGACACCAATCAGCCCCAGCATTTT.

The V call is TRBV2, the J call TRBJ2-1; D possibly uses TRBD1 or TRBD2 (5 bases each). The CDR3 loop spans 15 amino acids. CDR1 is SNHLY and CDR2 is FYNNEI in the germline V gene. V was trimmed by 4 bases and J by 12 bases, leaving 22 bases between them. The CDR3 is CASSGIMGTAMGQFF. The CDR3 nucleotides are TGTGCCAGCAGTGGGATCATGGGGACCGCGATGGGGCAGTTCTTC.

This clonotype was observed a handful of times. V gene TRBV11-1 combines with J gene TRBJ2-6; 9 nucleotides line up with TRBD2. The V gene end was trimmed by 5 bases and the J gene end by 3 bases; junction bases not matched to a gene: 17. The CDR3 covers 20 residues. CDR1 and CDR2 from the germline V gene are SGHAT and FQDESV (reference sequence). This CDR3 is CASSPRGGLLISYGANVLTF. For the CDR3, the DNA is TGTGCCAGCAGCCCGCGGGGGGGCCTGCTAATCAGCTATGGGGCCAACGTCCTGACTTTC.

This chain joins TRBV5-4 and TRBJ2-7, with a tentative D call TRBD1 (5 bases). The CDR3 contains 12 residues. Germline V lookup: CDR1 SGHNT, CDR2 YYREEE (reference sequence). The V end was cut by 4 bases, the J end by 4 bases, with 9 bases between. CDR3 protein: CASSIDSYEQYV. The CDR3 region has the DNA TGTGCCAGCAGCATAGACAGTTACGAGCAGTACGTC.

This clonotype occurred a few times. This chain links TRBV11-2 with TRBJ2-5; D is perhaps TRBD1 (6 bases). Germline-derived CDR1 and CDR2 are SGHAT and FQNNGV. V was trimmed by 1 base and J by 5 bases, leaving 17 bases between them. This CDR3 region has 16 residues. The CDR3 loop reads CASSLAGQSLRETQYF. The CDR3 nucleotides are TGTGCCAGCAGCTTAGCAGGACAGTCCCTCAGGGAGACCCAGTACTTC.

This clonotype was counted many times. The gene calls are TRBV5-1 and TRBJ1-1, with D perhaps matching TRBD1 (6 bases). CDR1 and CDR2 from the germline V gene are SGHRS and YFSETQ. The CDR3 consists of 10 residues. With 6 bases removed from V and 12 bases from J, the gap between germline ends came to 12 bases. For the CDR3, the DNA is TGCGCCAGCAAGGGGGACGGGCCTTTCTTT. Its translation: CASKGDGPFF.

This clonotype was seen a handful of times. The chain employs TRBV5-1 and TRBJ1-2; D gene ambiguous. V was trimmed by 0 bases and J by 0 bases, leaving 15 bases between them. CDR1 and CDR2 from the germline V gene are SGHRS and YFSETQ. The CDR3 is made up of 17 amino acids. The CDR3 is CASSLAARPSANYGYTF. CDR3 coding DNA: TGCGCCAGCAGCTTGGCAGCAAGACCCTCAGCTAACTATGGCTACACCTTC.

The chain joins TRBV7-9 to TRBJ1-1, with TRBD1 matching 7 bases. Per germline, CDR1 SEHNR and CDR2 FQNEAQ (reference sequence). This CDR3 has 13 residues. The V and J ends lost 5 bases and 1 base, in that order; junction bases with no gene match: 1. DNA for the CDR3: TGTGCCAGCAGCGGGACAGCGAACACTGAAGCTTTCTTT. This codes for CASSGTANTEAFF.

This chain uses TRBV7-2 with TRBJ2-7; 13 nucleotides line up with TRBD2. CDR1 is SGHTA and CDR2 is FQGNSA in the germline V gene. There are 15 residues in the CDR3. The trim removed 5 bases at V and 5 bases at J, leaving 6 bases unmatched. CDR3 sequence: CASSRRLAGGDEQYF. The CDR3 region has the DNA TGTGCCAGCAGCCGAAGACTAGCGGGGGGCGACGAGCAGTACTTC. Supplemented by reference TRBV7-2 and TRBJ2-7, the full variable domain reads GAGVSQSPSNKVTEKGKDVELRCDPISGHTALYWYRQSLGQGLEFLIYFQGNSAPDKSGLPSDRFSAERTGGSVSTLTIQRTQQEDSAVYLCASSRRLAGGDEQYFGPGTRLTVT.

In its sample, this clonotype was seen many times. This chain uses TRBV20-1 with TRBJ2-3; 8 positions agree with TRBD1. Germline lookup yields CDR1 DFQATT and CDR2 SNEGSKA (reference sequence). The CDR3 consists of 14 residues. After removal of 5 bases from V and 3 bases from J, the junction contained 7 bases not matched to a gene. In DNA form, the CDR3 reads TGCAGTGCTTTCCCGACAGGGGCAACAGATACGCAGTATTTT. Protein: CSAFPTGATDTQYF.

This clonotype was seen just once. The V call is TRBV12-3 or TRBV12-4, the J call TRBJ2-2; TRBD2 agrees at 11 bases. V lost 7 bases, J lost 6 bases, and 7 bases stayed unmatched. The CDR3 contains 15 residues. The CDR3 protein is CASIISGGAPGELFF. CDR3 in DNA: TGTGCCAGCATTATTAGCGGGGGGGCTCCCGGGGAGCTGTTTTTT.

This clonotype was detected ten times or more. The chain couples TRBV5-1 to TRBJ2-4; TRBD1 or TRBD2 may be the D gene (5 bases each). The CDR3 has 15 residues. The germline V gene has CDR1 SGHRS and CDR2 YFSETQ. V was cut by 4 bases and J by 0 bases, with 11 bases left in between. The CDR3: CASSRRGTAKNIQYF. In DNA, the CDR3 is TGCGCCAGCAGCCGACGGGGCACAGCCAAAAACATTCAGTACTTC. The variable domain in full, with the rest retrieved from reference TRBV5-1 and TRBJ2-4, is KAGVTQTPRYLIKTRGQQVTLSCSPISGHRSVSWYQQTPGQGLQFLFEYFSETQRNKGNFPGRFSGRQFSNSRSEMNVSTLELGDSALYLCASSRRGTAKNIQYFGAGTRLSVL.

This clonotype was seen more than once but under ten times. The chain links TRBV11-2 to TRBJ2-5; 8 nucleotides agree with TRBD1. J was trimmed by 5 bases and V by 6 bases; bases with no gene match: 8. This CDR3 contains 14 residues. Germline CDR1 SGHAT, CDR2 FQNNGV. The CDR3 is CASRPDRGRETQYF. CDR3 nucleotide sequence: TGTGCCAGCAGGCCTGACAGGGGTCGGGAGACCCAGTACTTC.

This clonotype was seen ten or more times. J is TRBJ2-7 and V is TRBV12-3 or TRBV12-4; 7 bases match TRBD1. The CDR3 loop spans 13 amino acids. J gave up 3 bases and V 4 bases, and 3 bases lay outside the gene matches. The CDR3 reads CASSSGQNYEQYF. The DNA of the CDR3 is TGTGCCAGCAGTTCGGGACAGAACTACGAGCAGTACTTC.

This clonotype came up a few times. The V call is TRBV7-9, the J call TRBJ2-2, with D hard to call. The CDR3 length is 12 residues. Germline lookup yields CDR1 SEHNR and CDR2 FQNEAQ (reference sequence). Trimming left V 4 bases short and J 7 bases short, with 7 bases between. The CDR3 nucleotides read TGTGCCAGCAGCTCAGATTACGGGGAGCTGTTTTTT. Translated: CASSSDYGELFF.

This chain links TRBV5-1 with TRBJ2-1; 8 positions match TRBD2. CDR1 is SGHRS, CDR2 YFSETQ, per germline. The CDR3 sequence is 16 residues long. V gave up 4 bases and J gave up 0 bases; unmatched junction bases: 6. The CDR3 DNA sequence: TGCGCCAGCAGCGCTGGCAGCGGGAGCTCCTACAATGAGCAGTTCTTC. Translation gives CASSAGSGSSYNEQFF.

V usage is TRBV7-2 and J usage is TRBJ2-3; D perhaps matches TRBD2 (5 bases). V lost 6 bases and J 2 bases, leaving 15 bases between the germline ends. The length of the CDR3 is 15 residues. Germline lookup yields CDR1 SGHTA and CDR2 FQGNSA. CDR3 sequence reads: CASSNPLAPTDTQYF. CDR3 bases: TGTGCCAGCAGTAATCCTCTAGCCCCCACAGATACGCAGTATTTT.

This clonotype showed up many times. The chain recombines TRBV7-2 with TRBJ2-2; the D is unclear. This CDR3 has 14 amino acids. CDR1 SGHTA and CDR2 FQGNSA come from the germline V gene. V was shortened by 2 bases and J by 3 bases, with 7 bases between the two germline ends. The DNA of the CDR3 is TGTGCCAGCAGCTTACTCCTCCACACCGGGGAGCTGTTTTTT. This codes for CASSLLLHTGELFF.

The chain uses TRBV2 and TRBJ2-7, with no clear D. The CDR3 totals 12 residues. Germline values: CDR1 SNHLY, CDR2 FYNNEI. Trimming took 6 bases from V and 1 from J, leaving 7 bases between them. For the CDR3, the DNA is TGTGCCAGCAGGCGCGGATCCTACGAGCAGTACGTC. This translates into CASRRGSYEQYV.

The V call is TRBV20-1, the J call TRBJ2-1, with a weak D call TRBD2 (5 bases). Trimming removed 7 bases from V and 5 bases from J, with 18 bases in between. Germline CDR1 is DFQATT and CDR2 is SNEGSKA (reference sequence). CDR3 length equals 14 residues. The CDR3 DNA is TGCAGTGGGAAAGGAACTAGGGTTGACAATGAGCAGTTCTTC. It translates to CSGKGTRVDNEQFF.

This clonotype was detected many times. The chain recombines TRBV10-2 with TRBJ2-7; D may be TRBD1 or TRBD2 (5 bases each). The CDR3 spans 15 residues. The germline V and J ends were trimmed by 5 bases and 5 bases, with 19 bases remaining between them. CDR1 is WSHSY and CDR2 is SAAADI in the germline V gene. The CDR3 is CASSNYGALADEQYF. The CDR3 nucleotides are TGCGCCAGCAGTAATTACGGGGCGCTCGCGGACGAGCAGTACTTC.

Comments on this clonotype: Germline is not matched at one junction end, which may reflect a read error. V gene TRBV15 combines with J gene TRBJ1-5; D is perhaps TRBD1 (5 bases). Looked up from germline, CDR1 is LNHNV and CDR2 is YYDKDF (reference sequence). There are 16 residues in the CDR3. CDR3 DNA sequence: TGTGCCACCAGCGGAGAAGACAGACCTTTCGGTCAGCCCCAGCATTTT. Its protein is CATSGEDRPFGQPQHF.

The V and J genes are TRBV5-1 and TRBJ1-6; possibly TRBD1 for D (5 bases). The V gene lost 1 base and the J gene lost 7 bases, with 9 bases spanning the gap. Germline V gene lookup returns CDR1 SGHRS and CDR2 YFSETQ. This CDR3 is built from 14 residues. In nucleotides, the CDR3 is TGCGCCAGCAGCTTGCCGGGACGGAATTCACCCCTCCACTTT. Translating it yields CASSLPGRNSPLHF.

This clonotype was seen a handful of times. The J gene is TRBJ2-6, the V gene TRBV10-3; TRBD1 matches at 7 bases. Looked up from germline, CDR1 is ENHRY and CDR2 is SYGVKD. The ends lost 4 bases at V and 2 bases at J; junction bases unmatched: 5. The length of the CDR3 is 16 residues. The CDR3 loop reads CAISGTGGAGANVLTF. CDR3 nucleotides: TGTGCCATCAGTGGGACAGGCGGAGCTGGGGCCAACGTCCTGACTTTC.

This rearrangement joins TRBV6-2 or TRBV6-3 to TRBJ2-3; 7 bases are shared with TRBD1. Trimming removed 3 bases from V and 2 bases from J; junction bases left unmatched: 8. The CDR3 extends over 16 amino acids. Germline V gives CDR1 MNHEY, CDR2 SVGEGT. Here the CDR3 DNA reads TGTGCCAGCAGTTATGGACAGGTGGGGGCCACAGATACGCAGTATTTT. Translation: CASSYGQVGATDTQYF.

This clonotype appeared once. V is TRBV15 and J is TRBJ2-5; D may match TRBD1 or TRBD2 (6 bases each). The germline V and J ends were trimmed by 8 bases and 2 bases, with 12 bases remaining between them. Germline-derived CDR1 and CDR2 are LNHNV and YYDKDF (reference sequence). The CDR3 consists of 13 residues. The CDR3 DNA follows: TGTGCCACCCGAGGGGGGCGTCAAGAGACCCAGTACTTC. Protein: CATRGGRQETQYF.

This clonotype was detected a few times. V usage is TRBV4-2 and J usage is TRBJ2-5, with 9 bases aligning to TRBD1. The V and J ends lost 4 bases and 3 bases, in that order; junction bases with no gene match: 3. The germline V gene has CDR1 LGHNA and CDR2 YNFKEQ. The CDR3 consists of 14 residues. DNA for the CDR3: TGTGCCAGCAGCCGGACAGGGGAGGAAGAGACCCAGTACTTC. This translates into CASSRTGEEETQYF.

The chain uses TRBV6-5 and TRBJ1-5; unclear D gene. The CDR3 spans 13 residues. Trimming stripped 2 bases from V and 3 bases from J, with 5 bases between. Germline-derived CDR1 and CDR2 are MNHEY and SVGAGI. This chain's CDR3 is CASSYSINQPQHF. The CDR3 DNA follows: TGTGCCAGCAGTTACAGTATCAATCAGCCCCAGCATTTT.

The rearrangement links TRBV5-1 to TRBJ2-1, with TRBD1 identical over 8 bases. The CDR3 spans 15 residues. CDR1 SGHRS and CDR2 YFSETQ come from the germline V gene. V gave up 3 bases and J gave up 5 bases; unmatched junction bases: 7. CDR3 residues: CASSWGTGFNNEQFF. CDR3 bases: TGCGCCAGCAGCTGGGGGACAGGCTTTAACAATGAGCAGTTCTTC.

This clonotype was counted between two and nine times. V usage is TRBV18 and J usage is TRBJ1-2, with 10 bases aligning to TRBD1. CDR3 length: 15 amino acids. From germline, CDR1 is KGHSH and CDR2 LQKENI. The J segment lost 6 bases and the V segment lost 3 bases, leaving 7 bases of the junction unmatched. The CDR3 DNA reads TGTGCCAGCTCACCCACGGGACAGGGGTTGAATGGCTACACCTTC. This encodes CASSPTGQGLNGYTF.